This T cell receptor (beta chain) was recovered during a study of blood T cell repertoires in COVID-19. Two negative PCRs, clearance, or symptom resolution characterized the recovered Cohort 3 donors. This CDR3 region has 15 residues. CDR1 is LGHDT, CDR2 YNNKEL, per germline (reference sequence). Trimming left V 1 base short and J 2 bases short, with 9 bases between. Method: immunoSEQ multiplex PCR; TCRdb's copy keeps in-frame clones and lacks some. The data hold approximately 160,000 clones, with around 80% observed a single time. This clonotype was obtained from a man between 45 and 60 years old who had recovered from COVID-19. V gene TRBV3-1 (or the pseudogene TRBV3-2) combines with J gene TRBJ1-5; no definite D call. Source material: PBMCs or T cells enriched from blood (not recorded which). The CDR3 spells CASSQGGYGNQPQHF. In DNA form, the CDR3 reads TGTGCCAGCAGCCAAGGAGGTTATGGCAATCAGCCCCAGCATTTT.